This T cell receptor (beta chain) was identified in a study of cytomegalovirus exposure and HLA in healthy donors. Study-level points and caveats: Other equally common chains were less clonally expanded than HLA-associated TCR beta chains, a later analysis showed. By HLA locus, TCR association rates varied in a later analysis, with DRB1 showing the most and HLA-C the fewest.

This clone was detected a few times. Its matching antigen is unknown. PCR amplification relied on 60 Vbeta primers (plus 13 Jbeta primers). Sequenced by immunoSEQ multiplex PCR; TCRdb stores in-frame clones only, minus some. The repertoire holds 200,000 to 250,000 clones, approximately 88% seen once, with 0.71% in the top ten. Deletions cut 6 bases from V and 8 bases from J, with 14 bases between. This CDR3 contains 14 residues. Germline V CDR1 and CDR2: MNHEY, SVGAGI. The TCR was taken from a boy aged 2 to 9 in good health and CMV-seronegative. V gene TRBV6-5 combines with J gene TRBJ1-6, with a weak D call TRBD1 (5 bases). Sequencing input: PBMCs. The CDR3 here is CASSLRERDSPLHF. CDR3 nucleotides: TGTGCCAGCAGCCTCAGGGAGCGGGATTCACCCCTCCACTTT.